This T cell receptor (beta chain) was profiled in a study of T cells after yellow fever vaccination. This clonotype appeared many times. The antigen is not known. Trimming cost V 3 bases and J 8 bases, with 7 bases left between them. This CDR3 contains 11 residues. Germline loops: CDR1 MGHRA, CDR2 YSYEKL. TCRdb analysed the 5' RACE reads with MiXCR anew, one entry per CDR3 protein. The table shows some 260,000 distinct CDR3 sequences, with about 5.2% occurring only once. Study-wide points: Abundant bulk-derived clonotypes could contaminate FACS-sorted repertoires.

The receptor's source is a man aged 18 to 30 who received the YFV17D yellow fever vaccine. The input for sequencing was CD4+ T cells sorted from PBMCs, taken on the day of the yellow fever booster vaccination. The V call is TRBV4-1, the J call TRBJ1-2; no firm D call. The CDR3 loop is CASSHVGGYTF. In nucleotides, the CDR3 is TGCGCCAGCAGCCATGTGGGGGGCTACACCTTC.